The 5 T cell receptor beta chains presented below share a single source sample, sequenced in a study of tumor-infiltrating lymphocytes in localized non-small cell lung cancer. Produced via immunoSEQ multiplex PCR; TCRdb's table is partial and in-frame only. The sample lists roughly 12,000 clones, about three quarters occurring once. The sequencing input was uninvolved lung tissue not adjacent to the tumor. Receptors originate from a human donor with non-small cell lung cancer.

The chain is built from TRBV28 and TRBJ2-4, with a tentative D call TRBD1 (6 bases). CDR3 length: 19 residues. V dropped 3 bases and J dropped 3 bases, with 24 bases sitting between them. Germline-derived CDR1 and CDR2 are MDHEN and SYDVKM. Written as DNA, the CDR3 is TGTGCCAGCAGTTTGTTCTGGGGGCCTAAGGGTCTAGGCAAAAACATTCAGTACTTC. Protein product: CASSLFWGPKGLGKNIQYF.

About this clone: This same CDR3 is encoded by further DNA sequences in the sample. The gene calls are TRBV6-5 and TRBJ1-5; D ambiguous. The CDR3 has 15 residues. The V end was cut by 2 bases, the J end by 2 bases, with 10 bases between. Germline CDR1 and CDR2: MNHEY and SVGAGI. The CDR3 loop is CASSYGPGGNQPQHF. CDR3 DNA: TGTGCCAGCAGTTACGGTCCCGGGGGCAATCAGCCCCAGCATTTT.

The J gene is TRBJ2-7, the V gene TRBV9; 8 bases match TRBD2. Trimming cost V 4 bases and J 0 bases; bases outside gene matches: 3. CDR1 and CDR2 (germline): SGDLS, YYNGEE. This CDR3 is 14 amino acids long. The CDR3 DNA follows: TGTGCCAGCAGCTTGGGACTAGTCTCCTACGAGCAGTACTTC. Protein: CASSLGLVSYEQYF.

The chain is built from TRBV13 and TRBJ1-4, with 7 bases fitting TRBD1. In germline, CDR1 is PRHDT, CDR2 FYEKMQ (reference sequence). This CDR3 region has 13 residues. The V and J ends lost 5 bases and 7 bases, in that order; junction bases with no gene match: 4. Written as DNA, the CDR3 is TGTGCCAGCAGCCGGACAGGCGGTGAAAAACTGTTTTTT. This sequence encodes CASSRTGGEKLFF. Full variable domain (missing parts from reference TRBV13 and TRBJ1-4): AAGVIQSPRHLIKEKRETATLKCYPIPRHDTVYWYQQGPGQDPQFLISFYEKMQSDKGSIPDRFSAQQFSDYHSELNMSSLELGDSALYFCASSRTGGEKLFFGSGTQLSVL.

The V gene is TRBV6-6, the J gene TRBJ1-5, with TRBD1 matching 7 bases. J was trimmed by 12 bases and V by 6 bases; bases with no gene match: 5. The CDR3 contains 11 residues. Per the germline V gene, CDR1 is MNHNY and CDR2 is SVGAGI (reference sequence). CDR3 in DNA: TGTGCCAGCAGCCCCGACAGGGTCCAGCATTTT. This sequence encodes CASSPDRVQHF.